This TCR beta chain was sequenced during a study of preoperative IRX-2 immunotherapy in early breast cancer. Assay used: immunoSEQ multiplex PCR; TCRdb lists only in-frame clones, some missing. The sample consists of some 13,000 clones, approximately 91% of them appearing once. The count of this clone is one. Stated treatment: preoperative locoregional IRX-2 cytokine immunotherapy. Preoperative locoregional IRX-2 cytokine immunotherapy was tested in the phase Ib source study. This sequence was found in a human donor with breast cancer. This specimen was collected from a patient treated with IRX-2 immunotherapy.

The CDR3 coding sequence is TGCGCCAGCAGCTTGGGTCAGGGCGGGAGCAATCAGCCCCAGCATTTT. Residues: CASSLGQGGSNQPQHF. The V call is TRBV5-1, the J call TRBJ1-5; possible D gene TRBD1, 5 bases. Germline V gene sequence: CDR1 SGHRS, CDR2 YFSETQ. CDR3 length equals 16 residues. The V end was cut by 0 bases, the J end by 1 base, with 11 bases between.